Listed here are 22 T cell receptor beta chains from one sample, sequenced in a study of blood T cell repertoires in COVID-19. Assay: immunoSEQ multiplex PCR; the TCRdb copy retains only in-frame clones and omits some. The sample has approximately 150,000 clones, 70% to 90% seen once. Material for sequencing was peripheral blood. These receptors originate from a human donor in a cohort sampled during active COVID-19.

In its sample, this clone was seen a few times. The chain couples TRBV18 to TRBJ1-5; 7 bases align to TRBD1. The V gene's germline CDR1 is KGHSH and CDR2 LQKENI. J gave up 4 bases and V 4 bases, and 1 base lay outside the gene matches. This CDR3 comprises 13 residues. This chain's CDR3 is CASSQDRNQPQHF. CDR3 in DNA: TGTGCCAGCTCACAGGACAGGAATCAGCCCCAGCATTTT.

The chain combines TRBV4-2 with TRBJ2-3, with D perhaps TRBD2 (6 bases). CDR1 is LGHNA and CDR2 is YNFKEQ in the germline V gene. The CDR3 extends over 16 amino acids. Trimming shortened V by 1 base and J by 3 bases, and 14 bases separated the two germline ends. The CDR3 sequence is CASSQGPRGRTDTQYF. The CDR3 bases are TGTGCCAGCAGCCAAGGCCCGCGGGGAAGAACAGATACGCAGTATTTT.

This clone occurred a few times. The CDR3 bases are TGTGCCAGCAGCTTAGGGGGCAGTTTTAGAAGTGAGCAGTTCTTC. Its translation is CASSLGGSFRSEQFF. The chain links TRBV7-9 to TRBJ2-1; possible D gene TRBD1, 5 bases. Germline CDR1 reads SEHNR; CDR2 reads FQNEAQ (reference sequence). The CDR3 is made up of 15 amino acids. Trimming took 1 base from V and 9 from J, leaving 16 bases between them.

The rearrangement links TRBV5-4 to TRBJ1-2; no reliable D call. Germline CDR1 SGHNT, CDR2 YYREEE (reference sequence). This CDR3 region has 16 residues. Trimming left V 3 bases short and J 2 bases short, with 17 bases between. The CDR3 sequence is CASSSLHQLSNYGYTF. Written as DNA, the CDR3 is TGTGCCAGCAGCTCCTTACACCAATTGTCCAACTATGGCTACACCTTC.

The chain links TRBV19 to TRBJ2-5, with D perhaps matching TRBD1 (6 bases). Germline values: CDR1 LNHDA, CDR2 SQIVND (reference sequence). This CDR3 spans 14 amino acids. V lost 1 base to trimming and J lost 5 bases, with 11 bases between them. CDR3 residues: CASSIVGGPETQYF. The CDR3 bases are TGTGCCAGTAGTATAGTAGGGGGACCCGAGACCCAGTACTTC.

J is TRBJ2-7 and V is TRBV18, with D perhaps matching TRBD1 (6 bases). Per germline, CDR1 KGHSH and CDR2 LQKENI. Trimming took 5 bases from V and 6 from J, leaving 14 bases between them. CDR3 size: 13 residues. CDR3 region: CASSGEQGTEQYF. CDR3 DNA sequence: TGTGCCAGCTCAGGGGAACAGGGAACCGAGCAGTACTTC.

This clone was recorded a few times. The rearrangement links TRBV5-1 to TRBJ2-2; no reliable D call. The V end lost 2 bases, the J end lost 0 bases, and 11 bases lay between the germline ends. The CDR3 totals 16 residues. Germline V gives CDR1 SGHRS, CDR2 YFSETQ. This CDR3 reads CASSFTRQTNTGELFF. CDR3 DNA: TGCGCCAGCAGCTTCACGAGACAAACGAACACCGGGGAGCTGTTTTTT.

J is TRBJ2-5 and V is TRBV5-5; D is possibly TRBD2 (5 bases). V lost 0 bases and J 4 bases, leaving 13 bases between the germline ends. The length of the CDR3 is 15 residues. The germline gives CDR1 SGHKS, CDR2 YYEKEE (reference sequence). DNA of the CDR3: TGTGCCAGCAGCTTGGGGCTAGCCCCAGGAGAGACCCAGTACTTC. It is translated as CASSLGLAPGETQYF. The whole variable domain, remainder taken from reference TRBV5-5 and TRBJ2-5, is DAGVTQSPTHLIKTRGQQVTLRCSPISGHKSVSWYQQVLGQGPQFIFQYYEKEERGRGNFPDRFSARQFPNYSSELNVNALLLGDSALYLCASSLGLAPGETQYFGPGTRLLVL.

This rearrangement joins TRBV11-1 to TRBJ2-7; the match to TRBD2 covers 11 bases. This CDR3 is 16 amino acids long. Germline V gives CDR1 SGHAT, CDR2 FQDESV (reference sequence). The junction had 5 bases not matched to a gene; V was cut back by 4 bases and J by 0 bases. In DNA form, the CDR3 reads TGTGCCAGCAGCTCCACTAGCGGGGGAATCTCCTACGAGCAGTACTTC. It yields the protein CASSSTSGGISYEQYF.

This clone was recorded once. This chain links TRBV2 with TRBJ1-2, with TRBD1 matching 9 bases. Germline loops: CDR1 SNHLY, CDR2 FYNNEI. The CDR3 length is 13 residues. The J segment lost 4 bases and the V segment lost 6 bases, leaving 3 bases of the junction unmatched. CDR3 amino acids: CASRGTGTYGYTF. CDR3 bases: TGTGCCAGCAGGGGGACAGGGACCTATGGCTACACCTTC.

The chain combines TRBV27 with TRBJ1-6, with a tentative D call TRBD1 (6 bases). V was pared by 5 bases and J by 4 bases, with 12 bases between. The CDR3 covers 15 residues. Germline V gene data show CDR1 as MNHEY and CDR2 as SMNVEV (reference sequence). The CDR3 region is CASSRRTEYNSPLHF. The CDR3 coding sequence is TGTGCCAGCAGTCGTCGGACAGAATATAATTCACCCCTCCACTTT.

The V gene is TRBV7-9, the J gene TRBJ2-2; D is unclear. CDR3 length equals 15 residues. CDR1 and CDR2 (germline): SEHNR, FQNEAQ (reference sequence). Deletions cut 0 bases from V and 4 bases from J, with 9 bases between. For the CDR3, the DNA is TGTGCCAGCAGCTTAGCCGTATCTCCCACCGGGGAGCTGTTTTTT. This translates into CASSLAVSPTGELFF.

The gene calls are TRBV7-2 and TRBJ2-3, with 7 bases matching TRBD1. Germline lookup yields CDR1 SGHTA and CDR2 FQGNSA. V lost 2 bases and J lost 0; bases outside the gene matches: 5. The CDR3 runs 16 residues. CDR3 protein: CASSLRTGTSTDTQYF. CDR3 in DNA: TGTGCCAGCAGCTTAAGGACAGGCACTAGCACAGATACGCAGTATTTT.

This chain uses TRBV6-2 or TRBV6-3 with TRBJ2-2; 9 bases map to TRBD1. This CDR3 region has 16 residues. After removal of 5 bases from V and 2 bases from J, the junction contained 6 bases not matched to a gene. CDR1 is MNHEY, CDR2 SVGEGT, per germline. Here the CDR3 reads CASSATGGLNTGELFF. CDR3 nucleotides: TGTGCCAGCAGTGCTACAGGGGGCCTAAACACCGGGGAGCTGTTTTTT.

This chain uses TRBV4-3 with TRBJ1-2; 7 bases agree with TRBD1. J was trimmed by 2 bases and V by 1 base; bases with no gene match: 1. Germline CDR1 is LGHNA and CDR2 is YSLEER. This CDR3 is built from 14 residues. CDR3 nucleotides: TGCGCCAGCAGCCAAGGGACAGGAAACTATGGCTACACCTTC. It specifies CASSQGTGNYGYTF.

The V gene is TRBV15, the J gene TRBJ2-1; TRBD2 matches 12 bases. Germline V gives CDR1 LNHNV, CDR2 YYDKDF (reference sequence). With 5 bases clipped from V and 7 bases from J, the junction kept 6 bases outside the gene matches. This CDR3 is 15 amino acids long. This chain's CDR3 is CATSSRLAGENEQFF. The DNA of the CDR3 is TGTGCCACCAGCTCACGACTAGCGGGGGAAAATGAGCAGTTCTTC. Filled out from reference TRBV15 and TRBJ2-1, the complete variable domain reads DAMVIQNPRYQVTQFGKPVTLSCSQTLNHNVMYWYQQKSSQAPKLLFHYYDKDFNNEADTPDNFQSRRPNTSFCFLDIRSPGLGDTAMYLCATSSRLAGENEQFFGPGTRLTVL.

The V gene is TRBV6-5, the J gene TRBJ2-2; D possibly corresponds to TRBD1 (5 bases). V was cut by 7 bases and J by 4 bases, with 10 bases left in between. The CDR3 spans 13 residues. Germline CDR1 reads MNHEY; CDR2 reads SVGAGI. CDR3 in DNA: TGTGCCAGCACAGCCAGGGTCACCGGGGAGCTGTTTTTT. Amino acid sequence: CASTARVTGELFF.

The CDR3 region has the DNA TGCAGCGCCGCTAAACGAGACAATAACTATGGCTACACCTTC. This codes for CSAAKRDNNYGYTF. This chain uses TRBV29-1 with TRBJ1-2; D ambiguous. V was cut by 7 bases and J by 1 base, with 16 bases left in between. The CDR3 sequence is 14 residues long. Germline lookup yields CDR1 SQVTM and CDR2 ANQGSEA.

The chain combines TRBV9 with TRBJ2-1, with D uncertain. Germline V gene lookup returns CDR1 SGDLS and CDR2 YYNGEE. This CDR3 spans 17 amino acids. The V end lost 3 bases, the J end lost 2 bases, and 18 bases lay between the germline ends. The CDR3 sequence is CASSELQTVGPYNEQFF. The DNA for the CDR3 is TGTGCCAGCAGCGAGCTACAAACAGTGGGCCCCTACAATGAGCAGTTCTTC.

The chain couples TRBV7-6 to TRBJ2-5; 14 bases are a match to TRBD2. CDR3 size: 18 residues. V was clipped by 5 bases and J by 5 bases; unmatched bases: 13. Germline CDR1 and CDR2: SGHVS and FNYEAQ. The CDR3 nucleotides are TGTGCCAGCAGCCTAAGCGGGAGGACTAGCGGGGGGTCGGAGACCCAGTACTTC. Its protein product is CASSLSGRTSGGSETQYF. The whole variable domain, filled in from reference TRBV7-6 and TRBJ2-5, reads GAGVSQSPRYKVTKRGQDVALRCDPISGHVSLYWYRQALGQGPEFLTYFNYEAQQDKSGLPNDRFSAERPEGSISTLTIQRTEQRDSAMYRCASSLSGRTSGGSETQYFGPGTRLLVL.

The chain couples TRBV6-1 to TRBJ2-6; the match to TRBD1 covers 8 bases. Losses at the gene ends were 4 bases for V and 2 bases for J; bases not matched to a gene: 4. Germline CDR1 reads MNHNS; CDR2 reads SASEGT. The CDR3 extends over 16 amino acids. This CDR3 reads CASSGQGAAGANVLTF. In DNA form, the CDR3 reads TGTGCCAGCAGTGGGCAGGGGGCCGCTGGGGCCAACGTCCTGACTTTC.

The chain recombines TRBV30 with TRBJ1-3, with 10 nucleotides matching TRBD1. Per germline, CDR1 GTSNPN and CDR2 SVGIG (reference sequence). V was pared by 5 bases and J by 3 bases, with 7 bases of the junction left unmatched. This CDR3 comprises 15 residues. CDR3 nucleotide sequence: TGTGCCTGGGTCCGGGACAGGGGCGGTGGAAACACCATATATTTT. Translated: CAWVRDRGGGNTIYF.